This entry is about one TCR beta chain. Profiling relied on immunoSEQ multiplex PCR, and the TCRdb table lists in-frame clones only, not all of them. This sample has under 20,000 clones, with over 70% found just once. This sample was included in a study of blood T cell repertoires in COVID-19. V was shortened by 1 base and J by 7 bases, with 7 bases between the two germline ends. This CDR3 has 12 residues. The sample comprised peripheral blood. The V and J genes are TRBV12-3 or TRBV12-4 and TRBJ1-1, with no clear D. The origin of this receptor is a human donor in a cohort sampled during active COVID-19. This CDR3 is CASSLGWSEAFF. DNA for the CDR3: TGTGCCAGCAGTTTAGGGTGGAGTGAAGCTTTCTTT.